This T cell receptor (beta chain) appears in the sequencing data of a study of blood T cell repertoires in COVID-19. Study information: The United States, Italy and Spain were the sources of the acute and convalescent COVID-19 samples.

Trimming removed 7 bases from V and 8 bases from J, with 17 bases in between. Germline V gene data show CDR1 as LNHDA and CDR2 as SQIVND (reference sequence). The CDR3 sequence is 13 residues long. Sequencing used immunoSEQ multiplex PCR; TCRdb keeps in-frame clones, though not all of them. The sample includes 120,000 or so clones, roughly 88% of them seen just once. Sequenced: peripheral blood. This chain joins TRBV19 and TRBJ1-1; D call uncertain. The sequence derives from a woman of 80 years or more with acute or convalescent COVID-19. The CDR3 DNA reads TGTGCCAGTATCGGGAGGATCTCAATGGAAGCTTTCTTT. This gives the protein CASIGRISMEAFF.